This TCR beta chain emerged from a study of shared clonotypes between healthy human individuals. The study drew all its donors from Caucasian adults living in Nashville, Tennessee. Sequencing used immunoSEQ multiplex PCR; TCRdb keeps in-frame clones, though not all of them. Of some 1,100,000 clones listed, around 82% were seen once; the top ten hold approximately 0.52%. The CDR3 covers 12 residues. The germline gives CDR1 SGHVS, CDR2 FQNEAQ. V lost 3 bases and J lost 5, with 7 bases in between. The sequencing input was memory CD4+ T cells from PBMCs. As for subset: CD45RA-negative fraction. The sequence derives from a man between 18 and 35 years old in good health. Some clones in this sample may be carry-over from other donors' samples. The V call is TRBV7-8, the J call TRBJ2-5; D uncertain. This chain's CDR3 is CASSFLRETQYF. The CDR3 DNA reads as TGTGCCAGCAGCTTCCTACGGGAGACCCAGTACTTC.